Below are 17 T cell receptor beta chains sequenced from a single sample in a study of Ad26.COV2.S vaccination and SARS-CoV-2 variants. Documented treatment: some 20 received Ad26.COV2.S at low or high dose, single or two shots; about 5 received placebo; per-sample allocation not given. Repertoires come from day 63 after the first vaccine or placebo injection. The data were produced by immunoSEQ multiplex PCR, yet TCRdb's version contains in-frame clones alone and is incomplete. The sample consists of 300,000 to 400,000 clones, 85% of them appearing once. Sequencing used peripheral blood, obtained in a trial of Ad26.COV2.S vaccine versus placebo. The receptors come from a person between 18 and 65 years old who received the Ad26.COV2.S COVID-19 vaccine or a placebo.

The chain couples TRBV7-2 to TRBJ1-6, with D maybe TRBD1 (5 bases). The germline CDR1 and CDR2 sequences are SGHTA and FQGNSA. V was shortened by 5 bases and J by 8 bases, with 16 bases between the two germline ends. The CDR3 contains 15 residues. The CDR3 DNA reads TGTGCCAGCAGCCGGCCTGGGGGGTTAGATTCACCCCTCCACTTT. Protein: CASSRPGGLDSPLHF.

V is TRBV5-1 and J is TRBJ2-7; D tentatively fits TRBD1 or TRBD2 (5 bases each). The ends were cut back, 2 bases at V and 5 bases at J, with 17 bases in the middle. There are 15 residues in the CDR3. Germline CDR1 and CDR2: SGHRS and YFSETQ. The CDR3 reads CASSLQTGTPDEQYF. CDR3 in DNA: TGCGCCAGCAGCTTACAGACCGGGACGCCCGACGAGCAGTACTTC.

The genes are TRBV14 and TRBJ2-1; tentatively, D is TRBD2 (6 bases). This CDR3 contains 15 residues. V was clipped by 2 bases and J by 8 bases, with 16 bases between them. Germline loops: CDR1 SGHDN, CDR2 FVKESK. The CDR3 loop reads CASSQNPAGLDEQFF. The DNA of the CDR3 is TGTGCCAGCAGCCAAAACCCCGCGGGGTTGGATGAGCAGTTCTTC.

DNA of the CDR3: TGTGCCAGCACCGTAGCGGGGGACCGCACAGATACGCAGTATTTT. It is translated as CASTVAGDRTDTQYF. The chain links TRBV7-9 to TRBJ2-3; 9 nucleotides match TRBD2. The V and J ends lost 7 bases and 1 base, in that order; junction bases with no gene match: 6. Germline V CDR1 and CDR2: SEHNR, FQNEAQ (reference sequence). This CDR3 spans 15 amino acids.

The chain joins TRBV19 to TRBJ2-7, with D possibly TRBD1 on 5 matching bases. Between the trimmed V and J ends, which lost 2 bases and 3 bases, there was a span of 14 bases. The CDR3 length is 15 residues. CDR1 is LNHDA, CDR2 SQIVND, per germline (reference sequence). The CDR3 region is CASSISGRRVYEQYF. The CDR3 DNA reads TGTGCCAGTAGTATATCAGGACGCAGGGTCTACGAGCAGTACTTC.

The CDR3 DNA reads as TGTGCCAGCAGTCCCCGGCCGAGGGAAGGGTCCTACGAGCAGTACTTC. It is translated as CASSPRPREGSYEQYF. The V gene is TRBV27, the J gene TRBJ2-7, with D possibly matching TRBD2 (5 bases). Germline assignment: CDR1 MNHEY and CDR2 SMNVEV (reference sequence). The CDR3 spans 16 residues. Trimming removed 5 bases from V and 1 base from J, with 18 bases in between.

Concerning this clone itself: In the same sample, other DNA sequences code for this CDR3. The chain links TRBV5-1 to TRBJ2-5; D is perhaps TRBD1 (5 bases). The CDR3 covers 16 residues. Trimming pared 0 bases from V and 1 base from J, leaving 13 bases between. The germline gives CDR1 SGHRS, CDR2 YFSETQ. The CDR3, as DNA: TGCGCCAGCAGCTTGGCCCAGGGCGTGGGCCAAGAGACCCAGTACTTC. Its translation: CASSLAQGVGQETQYF. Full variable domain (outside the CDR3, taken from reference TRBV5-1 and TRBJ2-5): KAGVTQTPRYLIKTRGQQVTLSCSPISGHRSVSWYQQTPGQGLQFLFEYFSETQRNKGNFPGRFSGRQFSNSRSEMNVSTLELGDSALYLCASSLAQGVGQETQYFGPGTRLLVL.

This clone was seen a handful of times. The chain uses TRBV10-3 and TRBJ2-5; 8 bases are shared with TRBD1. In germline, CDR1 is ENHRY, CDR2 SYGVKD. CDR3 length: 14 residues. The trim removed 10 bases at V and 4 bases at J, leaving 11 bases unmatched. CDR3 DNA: TGTGCCACCTCGTCATTGACAGGGGTAGAGACCCAGTACTTC. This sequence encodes CATSSLTGVETQYF.

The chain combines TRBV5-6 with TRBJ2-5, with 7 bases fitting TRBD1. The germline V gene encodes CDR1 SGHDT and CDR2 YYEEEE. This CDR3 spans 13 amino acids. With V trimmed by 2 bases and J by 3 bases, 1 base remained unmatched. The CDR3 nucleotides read TGTGCCAGCAGCTTAGACAGGGAAGAGACCCAGTACTTC. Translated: CASSLDREETQYF.

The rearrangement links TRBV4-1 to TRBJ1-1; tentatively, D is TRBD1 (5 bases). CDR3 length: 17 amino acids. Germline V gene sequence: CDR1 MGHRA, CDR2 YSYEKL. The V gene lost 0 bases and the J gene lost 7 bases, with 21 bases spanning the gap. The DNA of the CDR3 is TGCGCCAGCAGCCAAGATGGTCTTGGGGCCCTCCGAAATGAAGCTTTCTTT. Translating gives CASSQDGLGALRNEAFF.

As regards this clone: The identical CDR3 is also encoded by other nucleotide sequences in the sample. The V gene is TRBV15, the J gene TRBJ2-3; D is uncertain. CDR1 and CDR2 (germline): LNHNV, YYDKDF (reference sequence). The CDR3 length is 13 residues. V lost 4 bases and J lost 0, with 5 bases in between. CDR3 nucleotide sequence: TGTGCCACCAGCACAGACAGCACAGATACGCAGTATTTT. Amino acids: CATSTDSTDTQYF. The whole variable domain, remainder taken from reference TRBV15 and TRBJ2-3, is DAMVIQNPRYQVTQFGKPVTLSCSQTLNHNVMYWYQQKSSQAPKLLFHYYDKDFNNEADTPDNFQSRRPNTSFCFLDIRSPGLGDTAMYLCATSTDSTDTQYFGPGTRLTVL.

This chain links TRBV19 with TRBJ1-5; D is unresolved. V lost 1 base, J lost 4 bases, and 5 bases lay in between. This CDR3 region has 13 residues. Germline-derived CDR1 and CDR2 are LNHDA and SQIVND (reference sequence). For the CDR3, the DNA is TGTGCCAGTAGTATAGTGGGAAATCAGCCCCAGCATTTT. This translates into CASSIVGNQPQHF.

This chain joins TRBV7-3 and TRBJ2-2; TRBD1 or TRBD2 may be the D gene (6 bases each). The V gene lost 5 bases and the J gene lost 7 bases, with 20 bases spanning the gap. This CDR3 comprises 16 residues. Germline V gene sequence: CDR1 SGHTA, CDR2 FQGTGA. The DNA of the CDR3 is TGTGCCAGCAGCCTCAACGGGGGCGCGACCGGCGGGGAGCTGTTTTTT. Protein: CASSLNGGATGGELFF.

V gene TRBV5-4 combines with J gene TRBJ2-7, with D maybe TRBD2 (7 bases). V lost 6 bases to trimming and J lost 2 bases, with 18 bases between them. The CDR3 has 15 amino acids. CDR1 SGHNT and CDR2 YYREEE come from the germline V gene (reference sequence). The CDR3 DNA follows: TGTGCCAGCAAAAAGGGGTACGGGGGGCCCTACGAGCAGTACTTC. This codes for CASKKGYGGPYEQYF.

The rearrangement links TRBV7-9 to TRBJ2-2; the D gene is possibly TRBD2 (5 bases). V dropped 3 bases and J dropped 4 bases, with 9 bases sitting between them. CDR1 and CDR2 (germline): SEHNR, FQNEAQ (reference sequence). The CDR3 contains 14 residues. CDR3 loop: CASSFGRATGELFF. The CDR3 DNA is TGTGCCAGCAGCTTTGGGCGGGCCACCGGGGAGCTGTTTTTT. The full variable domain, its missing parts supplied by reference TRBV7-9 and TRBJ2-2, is DTGVSQNPRHKITKRGQNVTFRCDPISEHNRLYWYRQTLGQGPEFLTYFQNEAQLEKSRLLSDRFSAERPKGSFSTLEIQRTEQGDSAMYLCASSFGRATGELFFGEGSRLTVL.

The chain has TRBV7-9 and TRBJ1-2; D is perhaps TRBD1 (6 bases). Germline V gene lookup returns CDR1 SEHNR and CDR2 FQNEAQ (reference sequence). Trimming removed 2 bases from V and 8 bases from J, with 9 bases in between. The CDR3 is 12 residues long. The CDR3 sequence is CASSLSGAGYTF. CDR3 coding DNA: TGTGCCAGCAGCTTATCAGGGGCAGGCTACACCTTC.

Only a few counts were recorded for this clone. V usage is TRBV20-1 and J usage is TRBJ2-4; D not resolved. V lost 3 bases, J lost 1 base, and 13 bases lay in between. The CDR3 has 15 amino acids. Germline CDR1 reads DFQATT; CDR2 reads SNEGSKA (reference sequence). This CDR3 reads CSASWGYGAKNIQYF. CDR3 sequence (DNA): TGCAGTGCTAGTTGGGGTTACGGGGCCAAAAACATTCAGTACTTC.